Listed below are T cell receptor beta chains from one sample, sequenced in a study of beta chain features in type 1 diabetes. Clones were sequenced by immunoSEQ multiplex PCR, and TCRdb holds only the in-frame ones, with some missing. This repertoire shows around 160,000 clones, about 8.1% found once; its top ten account for 0.45% to 0.55%. Sample: central memory CD4+ T cells from blood. The receptor set was obtained from a woman between 18 and 30 years old with type 1 diabetes. Both conserved end residues are part of each CDR3. A D gene is named only where the DNA matches it firmly. The size of a clone is reported for some rows only, either as once, few or many, or as a class for expanded clones.

j_gene | d_gene | v_gene | abundance | CDR3aa | CDR3nt
TRBJ2-7 | - | TRBV29-1 | few | CSVGSRNEQYF | TGCAGCGTTGGCAGTCGAAACGAGCAGTACTTC
TRBJ2-1 | TRBD2 | TRBV4-2 | - | CASSQGVTAGTSNEQFF | TGTGCCAGCAGCCAAGGGGTTACGGCCGGGACTAGCAATGAGCAGTTCTTC
TRBJ2-1 | TRBD2 | TRBV5-1 | few | CASSLYVQAGGSNEQFF | TGCGCCAGCAGCTTGTACGTACAAGCGGGGGGTAGCAATGAGCAGTTCTTC
TRBJ2-7 | - | TRBV4-3 | - | CASSQELFAERGYEQYF | TGCGCCAGCAGCCAAGAATTGTTCGCGGAACGGGGCTACGAGCAGTACTTC
TRBJ2-5 | - | TRBV14 | few | CASSQGSANPQTQYF | TGTGCCAGCAGCCAAGGTAGCGCAAATCCGCAGACCCAGTACTTC
TRBJ1-4 | TRBD1 | TRBV18 | few | CASSPGTENEKLFF | TGTGCCAGCTCACCCGGGACAGAGAATGAAAAACTGTTTTTT
TRBJ1-1 | - | TRBV6-5 | - | CASSEQPFVAEAFF | TGTGCCAGCAGCGAACAGCCGTTCGTCGCTGAAGCTTTCTTT
TRBJ1-3 | - | TRBV18 | few | CASSPEPGNTIYF | TGTGCCAGCTCACCGGAGCCTGGAAACACCATATATTTT
TRBJ1-2 | - | TRBV28 | - | CAVWGPNNYGYTF | TGTGCCGTTTGGGGGCCTAATAACTATGGCTACACCTTC
TRBJ1-6 | TRBD1 | TRBV7-9 | few | CASSSQTRGPLHF | TGTGCCAGCAGCTCCCAGACCAGGGGGCCCCTCCACTTT
TRBJ2-4 | TRBD2 | TRBV28 | few | CASNLGGFGAKNIQYF | TGTGCCAGCAACCTCGGGGGGTTCGGAGCCAAAAACATTCAGTACTTC
TRBJ1-1 | - | TRBV6-4 | few | CASRGAGDAEAFF | TGTGCCAGCAGAGGGGCAGGGGACGCTGAAGCTTTCTTT
TRBJ2-3 | TRBD2 | TRBV19 | - | CASSRTWTSSDTQYF | TGTGCCAGTAGTAGAACCTGGACTAGTTCAGATACGCAGTATTTT
TRBJ1-1 | TRBD1 | TRBV27 | - | CASSRTGGNTEAFF | TGTGCCAGCAGTCGAACAGGGGGGAACACTGAAGCTTTCTTT
TRBJ1-2 | - | TRBV9 | few | CASSIKAGEYGYTF | TGTGCCAGCAGTATAAAAGCAGGGGAATATGGCTACACCTTC
TRBJ2-2 | TRBD1 | TRBV4-3 | - | CASSGQGWNTGELFF | TGCGCCAGCAGCGGACAGGGTTGGAACACCGGGGAGCTGTTTTTT
TRBJ2-7 | TRBD2 | TRBV25-1 | few | CASSEILAGSLGEQYF | TGTGCCAGCAGTGAAATCCTAGCGGGGTCTCTGGGGGAGCAGTACTTC
TRBJ2-7 | TRBD1 | TRBV11-2 | - | CASRSGTGYYEQYF | TGTGCCAGCAGGTCTGGGACAGGATACTACGAGCAGTACTTC
TRBJ1-2 | - | TRBV29-1 | few | CSVEGGGGYTF | TGCAGCGTTGAAGGGGGAGGTGGCTACACCTTC
TRBJ2-5 | - | TRBV6-5 | - | CASSTGTFLQETQYF | TGTGCCAGCAGTACTGGGACTTTTCTTCAGGAGACCCAGTACTTC
TRBJ2-2 | - | TRBV28 | few | CASSTSRRGRANTGELFF | TGTGCCAGCAGTACCTCCAGGAGGGGCAGGGCGAACACCGGGGAGCTGTTTTTT
TRBJ2-7 | - | TRBV7-2 | - | CASSLDKTYEQYF | TGTGCCAGCAGCTTAGACAAAACCTACGAGCAGTACTTC
TRBJ2-5 | TRBD2 | TRBV28 | few | CASSRSGGSQETQYF | TGTGCCAGCAGCCGGAGCGGGGGGAGCCAAGAGACCCAGTACTTC
TRBJ1-5 | - | TRBV7-3 | few | CASTPGVLGKQPQHF | TGTGCCAGCACACCAGGGGTTCTTGGAAAACAGCCCCAGCATTTT
TRBJ2-6 | TRBD1 | TRBV7-2 | - | CAANGGRGRSGANVLTF | TGTGCCGCAAACGGCGGCAGGGGGCGTTCTGGGGCCAACGTCCTGACTTTC
TRBJ1-2 | TRBD1 | TRBV6-6 | - | CASSRSRGIDGYTF | TGTGCCAGCAGTCGTTCCAGGGGGATAGATGGCTACACCTTC
TRBJ2-5 | TRBD1 | TRBV28 | few | CAARQGSEETQYF | TGTGCCGCTCGACAGGGATCGGAAGAGACCCAGTACTTC
TRBJ2-1 | - | TRBV27 | few | CASSFEAGSYNEQFF | TGTGCCAGCAGTTTTGAGGCGGGCTCCTACAATGAGCAGTTCTTC
TRBJ1-5 | TRBD1 | TRBV2 | many | CASSDRRDRDQPQHF | TGTGCCAGCAGTGATAGACGGGACAGGGATCAGCCCCAGCATTTT
TRBJ1-5 | TRBD1 | TRBV2 | few | CASKGQGSQPQHF | TGTGCCAGTAAGGGACAGGGGAGTCAGCCCCAGCATTTT
TRBJ2-5 | TRBD1 | TRBV28 | few | CASSLGGQGARETQYF | TGTGCCAGCAGTTTGGGCGGACAGGGGGCTAGAGAGACCCAGTACTTC
TRBJ2-1 | TRBD2 | TRBV6-5 | - | CASSYTSGMYNEQFF | TGTGCCAGCAGTTACACTAGCGGAATGTACAATGAGCAGTTCTTC
TRBJ1-2 | - | TRBV9 | - | CASSVGYSHYGYTF | TGTGCCAGCAGCGTAGGGTACAGTCACTATGGCTACACCTTC
TRBJ1-2 | TRBD1 | TRBV7-9 | few | CASSSRGHGYTF | TGTGCCAGCAGCTCCAGGGGGCATGGCTACACCTTC
TRBJ2-1 | - | TRBV6-5 | few | CASSFAGNRVHNEQFF | TGTGCCAGCAGTTTCGCGGGTAATAGGGTACACAATGAGCAGTTCTTC
TRBJ2-4 | - | TRBV5-1 | few | CASSLMVQAGSKNIQYF | TGCGCCAGCAGCTTGATGGTACAGGCGGGGTCCAAAAACATTCAGTACTTC
TRBJ2-7 | TRBD2 | TRBV11-2 | - | CASSLDTRDRSGSCEQYF | TGTGCCAGCAGCTTAGACACCCGCGACCGTAGCGGGAGCTGCGAGCAGTACTTC
TRBJ2-1 | TRBD2 | TRBV5-4 | few | CASSPGTSGGNEQFF | TGTGCCAGCAGCCCAGGGACTAGCGGCGGCAATGAGCAGTTCTTC
TRBJ2-2 | - | TRBV9 | few | CASSGRRLANGGELFF | TGTGCCAGCAGCGGCAGGAGGCTAGCGAATGGCGGGGAGCTGTTTTTT
TRBJ2-2 | - | TRBV25-1 | - | CASKGANTGELFF | TGTGCCAGCAAAGGGGCCAACACCGGGGAGCTGTTTTTT
TRBJ2-5 | - | TRBV7-2 | - | CASSPSGVETQYF | TGTGCCAGCAGCCCCTCGGGGGTAGAGACCCAGTACTTC
TRBJ1-1 | TRBD1 | TRBV2 | few | CASRSTGAPFF | TGTGCCAGCAGGTCGACAGGGGCGCCTTTCTTT
TRBJ2-7 | TRBD1 | TRBV7-2 | few | CASSLTSTTGGYEQYF | TGTGCCAGCAGCCTCACCAGTACGACAGGGGGTTACGAGCAGTACTTC
TRBJ1-6 | - | TRBV9 | - | CASSQRTGNNSPLHF | TGTGCCAGCAGTCAGCGAACAGGGAATAATTCACCCCTCCACTTT